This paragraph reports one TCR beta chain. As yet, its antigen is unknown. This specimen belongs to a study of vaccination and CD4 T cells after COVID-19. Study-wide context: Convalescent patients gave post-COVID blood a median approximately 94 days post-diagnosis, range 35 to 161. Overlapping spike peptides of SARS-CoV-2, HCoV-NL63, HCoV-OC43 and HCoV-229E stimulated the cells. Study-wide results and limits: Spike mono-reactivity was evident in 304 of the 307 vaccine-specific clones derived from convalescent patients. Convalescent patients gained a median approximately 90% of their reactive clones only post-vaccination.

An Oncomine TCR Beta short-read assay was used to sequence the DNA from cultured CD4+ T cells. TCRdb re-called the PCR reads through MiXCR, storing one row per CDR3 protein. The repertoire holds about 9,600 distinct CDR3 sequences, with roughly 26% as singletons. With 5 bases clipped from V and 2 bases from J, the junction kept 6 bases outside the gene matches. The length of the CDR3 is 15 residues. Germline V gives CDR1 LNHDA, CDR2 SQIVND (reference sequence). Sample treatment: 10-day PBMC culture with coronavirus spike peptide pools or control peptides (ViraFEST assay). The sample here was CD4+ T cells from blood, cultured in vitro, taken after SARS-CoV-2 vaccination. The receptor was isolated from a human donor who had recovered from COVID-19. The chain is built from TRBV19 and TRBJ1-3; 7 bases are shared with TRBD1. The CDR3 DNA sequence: TGTGCCAGTAGTTTACGACAGGGAGCTGGAAACACCATATATTTT. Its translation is CASSLRQGAGNTIYF.